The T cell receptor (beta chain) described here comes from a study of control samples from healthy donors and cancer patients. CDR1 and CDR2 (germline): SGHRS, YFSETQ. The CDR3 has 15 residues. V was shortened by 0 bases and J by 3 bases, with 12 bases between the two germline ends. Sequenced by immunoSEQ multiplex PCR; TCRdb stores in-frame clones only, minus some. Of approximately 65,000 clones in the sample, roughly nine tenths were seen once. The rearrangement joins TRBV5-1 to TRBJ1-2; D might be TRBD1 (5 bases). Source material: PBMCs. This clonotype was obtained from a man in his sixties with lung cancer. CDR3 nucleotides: TGCGCCAGCAGCTTGGTACCAGGGCCCGACTATGGCTACACCTTC. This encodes CASSLVPGPDYGYTF.